What follows are 8 T cell receptor beta chains derived from one specimen sequenced in a study of blood T cell repertoires in COVID-19. Here immunoSEQ multiplex PCR was the method, and the copy in TCRdb shows in-frame clones only, minus some. The table lists roughly 440,000 clones, 88% of them singletons. Material: peripheral blood. Receptors were obtained from a woman aged 45-60 years with COVID-19, enrolled during active disease.

This clone was found once. V is TRBV6-5 and J is TRBJ2-1, with 8 positions matching TRBD2. The CDR3 loop spans 15 amino acids. CDR1 and CDR2 from the germline V gene are MNHEY and SVGAGI. J lost 0 bases, V lost 6 bases, and 4 bases had no gene match. CDR3 bases: TGTGCCAGCAGGGCTACTAGCGGCTCCTACAATGAGCAGTTCTTC. This sequence encodes CASRATSGSYNEQFF.

The chain carries TRBV11-2 and TRBJ2-3; 7 bases match TRBD1. This CDR3 region has 15 residues. J lost 7 bases, V lost 3 bases, and 10 bases had no gene match. The germline gives CDR1 SGHAT, CDR2 FQNNGV. CDR3 bases: TGTGCCAGCAGCTTTGGTTCAGGGGGTGGAAATACGCAGTATTTT. This gives the protein CASSFGSGGGNTQYF.

This rearrangement joins TRBV27 to TRBJ2-7; 7 nucleotides line up with TRBD1. The junction had 10 bases not matched to a gene; V was cut back by 5 bases and J by 6 bases. This CDR3 is built from 14 residues. Looked up from germline, CDR1 is MNHEY and CDR2 is SMNVEV (reference sequence). The CDR3 bases are TGTGCCAGCAGTCCAGACAGGGTCGGAGGCGAGCAGTACTTC. This codes for CASSPDRVGGEQYF.

The chain links TRBV7-2 to TRBJ2-7; the D gene is possibly TRBD1 (5 bases). Per germline, CDR1 SGHTA and CDR2 FQGNSA. V lost 5 bases, J lost 0 bases, and 14 bases lay in between. The CDR3 has 15 residues. The CDR3 loop reads CASSTRQISSYEQYF. The CDR3 DNA reads TGTGCCAGCAGCACAAGACAGATCAGCTCCTACGAGCAGTACTTC.

This clone was counted only a few times. The V call is TRBV7-9, the J call TRBJ1-1; 8 nucleotides align to TRBD1. The germline gives CDR1 SEHNR, CDR2 FQNEAQ (reference sequence). This CDR3 has 17 amino acids. Unmatched junction bases numbered 12, after V lost 5 bases and J lost 1 base. The CDR3 loop reads CASSPMKAGGTNTEAFF. CDR3 DNA sequence: TGTGCCAGCAGCCCGATGAAGGCAGGGGGCACGAACACTGAAGCTTTCTTT.

The table lists this clone with many counts. The rearrangement uses TRBV10-3 and TRBJ2-2; TRBD2 matches 10 bases. The J segment lost 2 bases and the V segment lost 5 bases, leaving 5 bases of the junction unmatched. Germline CDR1 and CDR2: ENHRY and SYGVKD. CDR3 size: 16 residues. CDR3 in DNA: TGTGCCATCAGTTCGGGGACTAGCGCTAACACCGGGGAGCTGTTTTTT. This encodes CAISSGTSANTGELFF.

V usage is TRBV5-4 and J usage is TRBJ2-3; TRBD2 agrees at 10 bases. Trimming at V came to 4 bases and at J to 0 bases, leaving 5 bases not matched to a gene. Germline V gives CDR1 SGHNT, CDR2 YYREEE (reference sequence). The CDR3 runs 16 residues. This CDR3 reads CASSTDSGGSTDTQYF. In nucleotides, the CDR3 is TGTGCCAGCAGCACCGATAGCGGGGGGAGCACAGATACGCAGTATTTT.

The chain has TRBV9 and TRBJ2-5; 11 bases are shared with TRBD2. The CDR3 consists of 14 residues. Germline V gene data show CDR1 as SGDLS and CDR2 as YYNGEE. The V and J ends lost 3 bases and 5 bases, in that order; junction bases with no gene match: 3. The DNA for the CDR3 is TGTGCCAGCAGCGCCACTAGCGGGGGCGAGACCCAGTACTTC. Protein product: CASSATSGGETQYF.